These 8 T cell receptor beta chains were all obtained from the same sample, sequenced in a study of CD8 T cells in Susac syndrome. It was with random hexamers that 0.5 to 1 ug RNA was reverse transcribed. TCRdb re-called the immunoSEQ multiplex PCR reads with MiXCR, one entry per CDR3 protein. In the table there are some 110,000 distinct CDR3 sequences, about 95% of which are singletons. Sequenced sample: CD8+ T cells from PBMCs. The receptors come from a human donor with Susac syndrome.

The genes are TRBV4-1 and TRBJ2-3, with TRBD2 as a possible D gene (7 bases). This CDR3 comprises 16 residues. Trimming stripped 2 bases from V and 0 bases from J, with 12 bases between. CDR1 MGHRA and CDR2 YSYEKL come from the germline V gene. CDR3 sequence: CASSQSAGASTDTQYF. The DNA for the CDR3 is TGCGCCAGCAGCCAATCTGCGGGGGCCAGCACAGATACGCAGTATTTT.

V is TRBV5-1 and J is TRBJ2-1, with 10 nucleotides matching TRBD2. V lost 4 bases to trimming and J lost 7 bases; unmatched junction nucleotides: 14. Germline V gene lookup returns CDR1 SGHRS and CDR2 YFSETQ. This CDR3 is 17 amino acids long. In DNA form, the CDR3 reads TGCGCCAGCAGCCCCAAATCGGGGACTAGCGTTTGGAATGAGCAGTTCTTC. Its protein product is CASSPKSGTSVWNEQFF.

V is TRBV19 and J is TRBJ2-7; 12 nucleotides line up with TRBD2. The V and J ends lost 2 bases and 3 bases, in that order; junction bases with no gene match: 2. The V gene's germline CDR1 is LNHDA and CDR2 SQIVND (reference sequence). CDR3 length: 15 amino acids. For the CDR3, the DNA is TGTGCCAGTAGTATACCGACTAGCGGGGGCTACGAGCAGTACTTC. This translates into CASSIPTSGGYEQYF.

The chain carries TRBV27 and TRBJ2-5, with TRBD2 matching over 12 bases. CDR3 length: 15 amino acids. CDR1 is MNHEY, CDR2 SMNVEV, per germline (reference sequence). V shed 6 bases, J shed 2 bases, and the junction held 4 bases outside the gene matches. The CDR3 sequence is CASSLAGGSQETQYF. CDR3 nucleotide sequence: TGTGCCAGCAGCCTAGCGGGGGGGTCTCAAGAGACCCAGTACTTC.

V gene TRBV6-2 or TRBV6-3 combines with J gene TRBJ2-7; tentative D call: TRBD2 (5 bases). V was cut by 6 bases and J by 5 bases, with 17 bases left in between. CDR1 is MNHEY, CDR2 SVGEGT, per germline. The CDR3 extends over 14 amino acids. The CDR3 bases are TGTGCCAGCAGACGAACTGGGAGTGGGGACGAGCAGTACTTC. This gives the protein CASRRTGSGDEQYF.

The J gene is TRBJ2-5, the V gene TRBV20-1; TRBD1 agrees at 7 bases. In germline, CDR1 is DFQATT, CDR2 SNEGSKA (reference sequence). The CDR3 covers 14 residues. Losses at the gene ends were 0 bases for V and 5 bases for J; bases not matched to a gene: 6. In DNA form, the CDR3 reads TGCAGTGCTAGAGAGAGGGGGCGCCGCGAGACCCAGTACTTC. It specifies CSARERGRRETQYF.

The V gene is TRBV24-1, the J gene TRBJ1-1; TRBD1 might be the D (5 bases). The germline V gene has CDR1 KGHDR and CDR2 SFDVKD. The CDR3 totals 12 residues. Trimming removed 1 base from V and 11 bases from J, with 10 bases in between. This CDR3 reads CATSDLRGDAFF. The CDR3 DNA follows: TGTGCCACCAGTGATTTACGAGGGGACGCTTTCTTT.

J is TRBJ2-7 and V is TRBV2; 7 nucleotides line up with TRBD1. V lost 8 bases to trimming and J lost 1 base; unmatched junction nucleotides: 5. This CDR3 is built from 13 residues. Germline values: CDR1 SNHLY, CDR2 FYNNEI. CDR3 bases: TGTGCCAGCCTCGACAGGGAATCCTACGAGCAGTACTTC. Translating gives CASLDRESYEQYF.